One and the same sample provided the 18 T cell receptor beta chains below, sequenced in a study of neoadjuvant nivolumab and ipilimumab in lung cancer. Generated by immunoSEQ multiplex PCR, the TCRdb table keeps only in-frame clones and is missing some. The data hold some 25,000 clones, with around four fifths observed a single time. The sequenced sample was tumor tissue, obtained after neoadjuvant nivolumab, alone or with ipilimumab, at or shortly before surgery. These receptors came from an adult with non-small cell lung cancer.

CDR3 protein: CASSPRAHPEQYF. CDR3 sequence (DNA): TGTGCCAGCAGCCCTCGGGCCCACCCCGAGCAGTACTTC. The chain combines TRBV11-2 with TRBJ2-7; no reliable D call. The CDR3 is 13 residues long. V was cut by 5 bases and J by 6 bases, with 14 bases left in between. Germline V gives CDR1 SGHAT, CDR2 FQNNGV. The full variable domain, rest sourced from reference TRBV11-2 and TRBJ2-7, is EAGVAQSPRYKIIEKRQSVAFWCNPISGHATLYWYQQILGQGPKLLIQFQNNGVVDDSQLPKDRFSAERLKGVDSTLKIQPAKLEDSAVYLCASSPRAHPEQYFGPGTRLTVT.

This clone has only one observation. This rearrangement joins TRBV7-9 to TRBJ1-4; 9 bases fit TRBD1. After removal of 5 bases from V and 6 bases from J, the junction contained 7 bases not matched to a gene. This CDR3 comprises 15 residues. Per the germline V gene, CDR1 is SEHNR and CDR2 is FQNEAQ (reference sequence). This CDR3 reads CASSPATGGDEKLFF. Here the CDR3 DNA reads TGTGCCAGCAGCCCAGCGACAGGGGGGGATGAAAAACTGTTTTTT.

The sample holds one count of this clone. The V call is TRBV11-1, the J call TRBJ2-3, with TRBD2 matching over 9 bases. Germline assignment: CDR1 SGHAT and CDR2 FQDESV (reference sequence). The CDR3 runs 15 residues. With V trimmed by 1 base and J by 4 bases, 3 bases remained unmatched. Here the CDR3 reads CASSLEAGGPDTQYF. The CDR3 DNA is TGTGCCAGCAGCTTAGAAGCGGGAGGTCCAGATACGCAGTATTTT. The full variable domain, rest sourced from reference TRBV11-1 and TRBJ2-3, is EAEVAQSPRYKITEKSQAVAFWCDPISGHATLYWYRQILGQGPELLVQFQDESVVDDSQLPKDRFSAERLKGVDSTLKIQPAELGDSAMYLCASSLEAGGPDTQYFGPGTRLTVL.

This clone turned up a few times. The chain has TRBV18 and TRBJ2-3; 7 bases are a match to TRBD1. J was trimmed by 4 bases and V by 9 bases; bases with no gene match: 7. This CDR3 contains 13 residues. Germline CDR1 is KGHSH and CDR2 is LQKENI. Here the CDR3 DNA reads TGTGCCAGTTCCGGTGACAGGGCAGATACGCAGTATTTT. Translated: CASSGDRADTQYF.

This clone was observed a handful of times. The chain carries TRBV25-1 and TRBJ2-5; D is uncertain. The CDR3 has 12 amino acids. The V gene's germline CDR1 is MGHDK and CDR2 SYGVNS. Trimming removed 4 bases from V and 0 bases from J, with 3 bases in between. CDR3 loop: CASSAYQETQYF. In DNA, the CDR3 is TGTGCCAGCAGTGCATACCAAGAGACCCAGTACTTC.

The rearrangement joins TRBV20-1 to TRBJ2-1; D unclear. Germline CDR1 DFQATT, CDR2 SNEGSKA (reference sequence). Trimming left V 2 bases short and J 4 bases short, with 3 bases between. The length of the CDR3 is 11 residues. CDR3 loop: CSARQYNEQFF. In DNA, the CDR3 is TGCAGTGCTAGACAATACAATGAGCAGTTCTTC.

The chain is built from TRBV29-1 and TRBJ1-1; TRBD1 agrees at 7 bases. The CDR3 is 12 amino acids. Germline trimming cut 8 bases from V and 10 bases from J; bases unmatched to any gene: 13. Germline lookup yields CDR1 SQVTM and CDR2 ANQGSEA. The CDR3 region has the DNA TGCAGCACCCAGGGGGTTTTGGGGATAGCTTTCTTT. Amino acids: CSTQGVLGIAFF.

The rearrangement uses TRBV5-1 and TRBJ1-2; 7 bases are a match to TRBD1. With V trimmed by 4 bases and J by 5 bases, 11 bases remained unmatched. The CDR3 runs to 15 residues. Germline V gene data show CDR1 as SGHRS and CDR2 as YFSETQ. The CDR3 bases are TGCGCCAGCAGCACCCGGGACAGCTCATCTTATGGCTACACCTTC. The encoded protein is CASSTRDSSSYGYTF.

The CDR3: CASSLSGSGAYGYTF. CDR3 sequence (DNA): TGTGCCAGCAGCTTATCAGGGAGCGGGGCCTATGGCTACACCTTC. The V gene is TRBV7-9, the J gene TRBJ1-2, with a weak D call TRBD1 (5 bases). Trimming left V 2 bases short and J 4 bases short, with 14 bases between. Germline loops: CDR1 SEHNR, CDR2 FQNEAQ (reference sequence). CDR3 length equals 15 residues.

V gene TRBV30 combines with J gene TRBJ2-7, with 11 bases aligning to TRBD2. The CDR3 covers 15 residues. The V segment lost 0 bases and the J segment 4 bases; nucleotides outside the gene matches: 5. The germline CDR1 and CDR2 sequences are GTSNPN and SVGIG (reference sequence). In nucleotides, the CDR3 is TGTGCCTGGAGTGTACGACTAGCGGGGACGTACGAGCAGTACTTC. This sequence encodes CAWSVRLAGTYEQYF.

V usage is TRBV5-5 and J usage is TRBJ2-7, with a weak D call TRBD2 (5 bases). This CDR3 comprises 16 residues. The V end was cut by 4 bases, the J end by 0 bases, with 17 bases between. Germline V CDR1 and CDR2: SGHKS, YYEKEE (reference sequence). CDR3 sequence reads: CASSPSPDGNSYEQYF. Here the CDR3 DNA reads TGTGCCAGCAGCCCCTCACCGGACGGGAACTCCTACGAGCAGTACTTC.

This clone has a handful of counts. CDR3 DNA: TGCGCCAGCAAACCTGACAGCAGTGGGCCCCAGCATTTT. It specifies CASKPDSSGPQHF. The V gene is TRBV10-2, the J gene TRBJ1-5; the D gene is possibly TRBD1 (5 bases). The CDR3 loop spans 13 amino acids. With 7 bases removed from V and 9 bases from J, the gap between germline ends came to 16 bases. In germline, CDR1 is WSHSY, CDR2 SAAADI.

The CDR3 bases are TGTGCCAGCAGCTTAAACGGGGTAGCAAACAATGAGCAGTTCTTC. This translates into CASSLNGVANNEQFF. The V call is TRBV11-2, the J call TRBJ2-1; a possible D gene is TRBD2 (5 bases). Deletions cut 2 bases from V and 5 bases from J, with 13 bases between. The CDR3 totals 15 residues. Germline lookup yields CDR1 SGHAT and CDR2 FQNNGV.

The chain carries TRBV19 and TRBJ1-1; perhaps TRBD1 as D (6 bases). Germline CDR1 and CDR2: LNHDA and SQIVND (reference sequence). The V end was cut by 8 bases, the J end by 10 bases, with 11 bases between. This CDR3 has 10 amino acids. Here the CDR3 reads CASGRGAAFF. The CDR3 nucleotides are TGTGCCAGTGGCAGGGGTGCAGCTTTCTTT.

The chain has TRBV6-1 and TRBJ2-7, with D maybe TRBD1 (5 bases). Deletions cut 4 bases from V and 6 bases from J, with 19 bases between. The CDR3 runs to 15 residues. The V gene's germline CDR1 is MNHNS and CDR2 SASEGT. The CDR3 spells CASSVDRVGVREQYF. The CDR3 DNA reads TGTGCCAGCAGTGTGGATAGGGTAGGGGTCCGCGAGCAGTACTTC.

The CDR3 is CASSLRDSNQPQHF. The CDR3 DNA reads as TGTGCCAGCAGCTTACGGGACAGCAATCAGCCCCAGCATTTT. The chain combines TRBV9 with TRBJ1-5, with D possibly TRBD1 on 5 matching bases. Germline values: CDR1 SGDLS, CDR2 YYNGEE. This CDR3 spans 14 amino acids. V shed 4 bases and J shed 1 base, with 9 bases lying between them.

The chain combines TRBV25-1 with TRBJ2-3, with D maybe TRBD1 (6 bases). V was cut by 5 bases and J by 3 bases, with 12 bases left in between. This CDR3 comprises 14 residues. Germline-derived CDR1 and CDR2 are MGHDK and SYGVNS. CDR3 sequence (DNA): TGTGCCAGCAGTAAACTACAGGGAACAGATACGCAGTATTTT. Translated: CASSKLQGTDTQYF. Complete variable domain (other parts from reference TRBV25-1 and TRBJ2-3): EADIYQTPRYLVIGTGKKITLECSQTMGHDKMYWYQQDPGMELHLIHYSYGVNSTEKGDLSSESTVSRIRTEHFPLTLESARPSHTSQYLCASSKLQGTDTQYFGPGTRLTVL.

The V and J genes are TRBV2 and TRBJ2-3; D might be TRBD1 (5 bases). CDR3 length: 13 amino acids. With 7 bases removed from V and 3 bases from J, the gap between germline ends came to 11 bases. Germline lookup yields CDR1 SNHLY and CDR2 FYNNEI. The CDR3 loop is CASKQGWTDTQYF. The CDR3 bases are TGTGCCAGCAAGCAGGGATGGACAGATACGCAGTATTTT.